This entry lists 32 T cell receptor beta chains sequenced from one sample in a study of beta chain features in type 1 diabetes. Investigators reverse transcribed all isolated RNA, so they sequenced expressed TCRB transcripts. Profiled with immunoSEQ multiplex PCR; TCRdb holds only in-frame clones, not every one. Counted here are about 620,000 clones, roughly 15% occurring once; the ten biggest clones make up around 0.095%. The sample consisted of naive CD4+ T cells from blood. The source is a man aged 18 to 30 in good health.

This clone has just a few counts. The rearrangement joins TRBV7-2 to TRBJ2-2; TRBD2 aligns across 10 bases. Germline-derived CDR1 and CDR2 are SGHTA and FQGNSA. The CDR3 totals 17 residues. The V segment lost 7 bases and the J segment 6 bases; nucleotides outside the gene matches: 14. CDR3 sequence (DNA): TGTGCCAGCACCCAGACGGCCGGGACTAGCGTACCCGGGGAGCTGTTTTTT. Amino acid sequence: CASTQTAGTSVPGELFF. Based on the CDR3 plus reference TRBV7-2 and TRBJ2-2, the full variable domain is GAGVSQSPSNKVTEKGKDVELRCDPISGHTALYWYRQSLGQGLEFLIYFQGNSAPDKSGLPSDRFSAERTGGSVSTLTIQRTQQEDSAVYLCASTQTAGTSVPGELFFGEGSRLTVL.

The chain couples TRBV25-1 to TRBJ2-3; D gene ambiguous. Trimming took off 5 bases at V and 1 base at J, with 10 bases between the two ends. CDR1 is MGHDK and CDR2 is SYGVNS in the germline V gene. This CDR3 is 14 amino acids long. DNA for the CDR3: TGTGCCAGCAGTCCCTCCCGGGGCACAGATACGCAGTATTTT. Residues: CASSPSRGTDTQYF.

This clone occurred a few times. V usage is TRBV4-3 and J usage is TRBJ1-1; D not certain. The germline V gene encodes CDR1 LGHNA and CDR2 YSLEER. V lost 1 base and J 0 bases, leaving 9 bases between the germline ends. CDR3 size: 15 residues. CDR3 amino acids: CASSQVAGLNTEAFF. CDR3 sequence (DNA): TGCGCCAGCAGCCAAGTGGCAGGTTTGAACACTGAAGCTTTCTTT.

This clone was seen a few times. This chain uses TRBV2 with TRBJ1-5; tentative D call: TRBD1 (5 bases). V lost 8 bases and J 4 bases, leaving 15 bases between the germline ends. Germline lookup yields CDR1 SNHLY and CDR2 FYNNEI. The length of the CDR3 is 14 residues. The CDR3, as DNA: TGTGCCAGCTCTAGTGAAAGGGGTAATCAGCCCCAGCATTTT. Translating it yields CASSSERGNQPQHF.

This clone came up a few times. V usage is TRBV6-1 and J usage is TRBJ2-7; no clear D gene. Trimming left V 2 bases short and J 1 base short, with 9 bases between. This CDR3 comprises 14 residues. Germline V gene data show CDR1 as MNHNS and CDR2 as SASEGT. The DNA of the CDR3 is TGTGCCAGCAGTGAAATCCCGGATTCCTACGAGCAGTACTTC. Translated: CASSEIPDSYEQYF.

This clone was seen only a few times. The J gene is TRBJ2-1, the V gene TRBV19; D is unresolved. This CDR3 spans 16 amino acids. V was trimmed by 5 bases and J by 0 bases, leaving 14 bases between them. Germline-derived CDR1 and CDR2 are LNHDA and SQIVND (reference sequence). The DNA of the CDR3 is TGTGCCAGTAGTCCTACAGCCGTAAGCTCCTACAATGAGCAGTTCTTC. Translation gives CASSPTAVSSYNEQFF.

This clone occurred a few times. The chain uses TRBV11-2 and TRBJ2-1; TRBD2 agrees at 7 bases. The V gene end was trimmed by 3 bases and the J gene end by 4 bases; junction bases not matched to a gene: 6. Per germline, CDR1 SGHAT and CDR2 FQNNGV. The CDR3 covers 15 residues. As DNA, the CDR3 is TGTGCCAGCAGCTTTTTGCGGGGGAAATACAATGAGCAGTTCTTC. This gives the protein CASSFLRGKYNEQFF. Using reference TRBV11-2 and TRBJ2-1 for the parts outside the CDR3, the full variable domain is EAGVAQSPRYKIIEKRQSVAFWCNPISGHATLYWYQQILGQGPKLLIQFQNNGVVDDSQLPKDRFSAERLKGVDSTLKIQPAKLEDSAVYLCASSFLRGKYNEQFFGPGTRLTVL.

In its sample, this clone was seen a few times. This chain uses TRBV18 with TRBJ2-7; no clear D. V was pared by 8 bases and J by 0 bases, with 17 bases between. CDR3 length: 15 residues. In germline, CDR1 is KGHSH, CDR2 LQKENI. The CDR3, as DNA: TGTGCCAGCACGACATTGGGCAGCCTCTCCTACGAGCAGTACTTC. It specifies CASTTLGSLSYEQYF.

The V call is TRBV18, the J call TRBJ1-1; 8 bases line up with TRBD1. J gave up 5 bases and V 9 bases, and 5 bases lay outside the gene matches. The germline V gene has CDR1 KGHSH and CDR2 LQKENI. CDR3 length: 12 amino acids. CDR3 in amino acids: CASSDRGTEAFF. The CDR3 nucleotides are TGTGCCAGTTCCGACAGGGGAACTGAAGCTTTCTTT.

This clone was observed a few times. The rearrangement links TRBV14 to TRBJ1-1; 8 nucleotides agree with TRBD1. V lost 4 bases, J lost 6 bases, and 10 bases stayed unmatched. CDR3 length equals 15 residues. Germline V gene lookup returns CDR1 SGHDN and CDR2 FVKESK. The chain's CDR3 is CASSPRTGNNAEAFF. Here the CDR3 DNA reads TGTGCCAGCAGCCCGCGGACAGGGAATAACGCTGAAGCTTTCTTT.

Only a few counts were recorded for this clone. The chain uses TRBV7-9 and TRBJ2-2; 7 positions match TRBD1. From germline, CDR1 is SEHNR and CDR2 FQNEAQ (reference sequence). This CDR3 spans 14 amino acids. V lost 7 bases to trimming and J lost 4 bases; unmatched junction nucleotides: 6. As DNA, the CDR3 is TGTGCCAGCATCCAGGACAGGTTCACCGGGGAGCTGTTTTTT. Its protein is CASIQDRFTGELFF.

The genes are TRBV10-3 and TRBJ2-2; no firm D call. The V end was cut by 4 bases, the J end by 3 bases, with 9 bases between. The CDR3 covers 14 residues. From germline, CDR1 is ENHRY and CDR2 SYGVKD. Here the CDR3 DNA reads TGTGCCATCAGTGTAATACGCGACACCGGGGAGCTGTTTTTT. Translation gives CAISVIRDTGELFF.

The chain employs TRBV7-2 and TRBJ1-1, with D uncertain. CDR1 SGHTA and CDR2 FQGNSA come from the germline V gene. The CDR3 extends over 15 amino acids. Trimming stripped 4 bases from V and 0 bases from J, with 12 bases between. The CDR3 is CASSSVGRLNTEAFF. The CDR3 nucleotides are TGTGCCAGCAGCTCAGTGGGCAGACTGAACACTGAAGCTTTCTTT.

This clone was found a few times. In DNA, the CDR3 is TGTGCCAGCAGTTTATCCCCCCTCATCATAGACTCCTACAATGAGCAGTTCTTC. This translates into CASSLSPLIIDSYNEQFF. The chain joins TRBV28 to TRBJ2-1; D gene uncertain. This CDR3 is 18 amino acids long. Per germline, CDR1 MDHEN and CDR2 SYDVKM. V dropped 1 base and J dropped 0 bases, with 16 bases sitting between them.

The rearrangement joins TRBV7-3 to TRBJ2-7, with 7 bases lining up with TRBD2. V trimming: 5 bases; J trimming: 0 bases; junction bases outside the gene matches: 4. In germline, CDR1 is SGHTA, CDR2 FQGTGA. CDR3 length: 14 amino acids. The CDR3 here is CASSLAGVSYEQYF. CDR3 DNA sequence: TGTGCCAGCAGCCTGGCGGGGGTCTCCTACGAGCAGTACTTC.

This clone has a handful of counts. The chain employs TRBV5-4 and TRBJ2-5; TRBD2 might be the D (5 bases). Germline loops: CDR1 SGHNT, CDR2 YYREEE (reference sequence). With 4 bases removed from V and 2 bases from J, the gap between germline ends came to 12 bases. The CDR3 sequence is 14 residues long. The DNA of the CDR3 is TGTGCCAGCAGCCCCGGCGGGCAGCAAGAGACCCAGTACTTC. Translated, it gives CASSPGGQQETQYF. Together with reference TRBV5-4 and TRBJ2-5, the CDR3 gives the full variable domain: ETGVTQSPTHLIKTRGQQVTLRCSSQSGHNTVSWYQQALGQGPQFIFQYYREEENGRGNFPPRFSGLQFPNYSSELNVNALELDDSALYLCASSPGGQQETQYFGPGTRLLVL.

V usage is TRBV7-3 and J usage is TRBJ2-1; 11 bases align to TRBD1. The CDR3 contains 15 residues. Germline V gene lookup returns CDR1 SGHTA and CDR2 FQGTGA. The ends lost 3 bases at V and 7 bases at J; junction bases unmatched: 5. CDR3 in amino acids: CASSFGQGAQNEQFF. Written as DNA, the CDR3 is TGTGCCAGCAGCTTTGGACAGGGGGCGCAGAATGAGCAGTTCTTC.

This chain joins TRBV11-2 and TRBJ2-1; 7 nucleotides line up with TRBD2. J lost 1 base, V lost 6 bases, and 6 bases had no gene match. Per the germline V gene, CDR1 is SGHAT and CDR2 is FQNNGV. This CDR3 comprises 15 residues. The CDR3 spells CASRTFGGSYNEQFF. CDR3 bases: TGTGCCAGCAGGACTTTCGGGGGGTCCTACAATGAGCAGTTCTTC.

The CDR3 is CASSQRDGSNQPQHF. CDR3 bases: TGTGCCAGCAGCCAGCGGGACGGTAGCAATCAGCCCCAGCATTTT. The J gene is TRBJ1-5, the V gene TRBV4-2, with D maybe TRBD1 (5 bases). The CDR3 runs to 15 residues. The germline V and J ends were trimmed by 3 bases and 0 bases, with 9 bases remaining between them. Germline V gene lookup returns CDR1 LGHNA and CDR2 YNFKEQ.

The chain combines TRBV9 with TRBJ1-1; D uncertain. The CDR3 totals 13 residues. The germline CDR1 and CDR2 sequences are SGDLS and YYNGEE. V lost 0 bases and J 4 bases, leaving 7 bases between the germline ends. CDR3 residues: CASSVEVITEAFF. In DNA form, the CDR3 reads TGTGCCAGCAGCGTAGAGGTCATCACTGAAGCTTTCTTT.

The V call is TRBV20-1, the J call TRBJ1-2; D unclear. Germline V gives CDR1 DFQATT, CDR2 SNEGSKA (reference sequence). This CDR3 has 10 amino acids. The V gene lost 8 bases and the J gene lost 12 bases, with 16 bases spanning the gap. Here the CDR3 DNA reads TGCAGTCCCTTTGGAGAAGCTCACACCTTC. Protein: CSPFGEAHTF.

A few counts support this clone. The gene calls are TRBV11-2 and TRBJ2-7; D is perhaps TRBD2 (7 bases). CDR3 length: 13 residues. Per germline, CDR1 SGHAT and CDR2 FQNNGV. V was clipped by 0 bases and J by 9 bases, with 12 bases between them. The DNA of the CDR3 is TGTGCCAGCAGCTTAGACGGGGGGCCCTCGCAGTACTTC. Translated, it gives CASSLDGGPSQYF.

The rearrangement joins TRBV7-2 to TRBJ2-5; 9 bases line up with TRBD1. V lost 5 bases to trimming and J lost 5 bases; unmatched junction nucleotides: 6. The CDR3 is 14 residues long. Per the germline V gene, CDR1 is SGHTA and CDR2 is FQGNSA. CDR3 DNA sequence: TGTGCCAGCAGCCCGACAGGGGGACGCGAGACCCAGTACTTC. The encoded protein is CASSPTGGRETQYF.

The J gene is TRBJ2-7, the V gene TRBV28; no reliable D call. The CDR3 consists of 12 residues. Trimming stripped 5 bases from V and 5 bases from J, with 10 bases between. The germline V gene has CDR1 MDHEN and CDR2 SYDVKM. The CDR3 DNA reads TGTGCCAGCAGTGGCGCAAGGGACGAGCAGTACTTC. It specifies CASSGARDEQYF. Together with reference TRBV28 and TRBJ2-7, the CDR3 gives the full variable domain: DVKVTQSSRYLVKRTGEKVFLECVQDMDHENMFWYRQDPGLGLRLIYFSYDVKMKEKGDIPEGYSVSREKKERFSLILESASTNQTSMYLCASSGARDEQYFGPGTRLTVT.

The CDR3 here is CASSRQGGNYEQYF. CDR3 in DNA: TGTGCCAGCAGTCGACAGGGGGGGAACTACGAGCAGTACTTC. The chain is built from TRBV4-2 and TRBJ2-7; 9 positions match TRBD1. CDR1 LGHNA and CDR2 YNFKEQ come from the germline V gene. Trimming at V came to 6 bases and at J to 3 bases, leaving 6 bases not matched to a gene. This CDR3 contains 14 residues.

The chain links TRBV7-2 to TRBJ2-3; D gene unclear. The CDR3 length is 16 residues. Germline V gene lookup returns CDR1 SGHTA and CDR2 FQGNSA. The germline V and J ends were trimmed by 1 base and 2 bases, with 13 bases remaining between them. The CDR3 DNA is TGTGCCAGCAGCTTAGTCCCAGGCCAGATCACAGATACGCAGTATTTT. It yields the protein CASSLVPGQITDTQYF.

V and J are TRBV14 and TRBJ1-2; D remains unclear. Germline CDR1 SGHDN, CDR2 FVKESK. The CDR3 is 17 amino acids. Trimming stripped 0 bases from V and 4 bases from J, with 18 bases between. The CDR3 sequence: CASSQDLLGNRFYGYTF. As DNA, the CDR3 is TGTGCCAGCAGCCAAGATCTTCTGGGGAATAGGTTCTATGGCTACACCTTC.

The V gene is TRBV28, the J gene TRBJ1-1; D is undetermined. The CDR3 contains 13 residues. Germline V gene sequence: CDR1 MDHEN, CDR2 SYDVKM. V lost 1 base, J lost 5 bases, and 8 bases lay in between. The CDR3 loop is CASSLSGRTEAFF. Here the CDR3 DNA reads TGTGCCAGCAGTTTATCTGGGAGAACTGAAGCTTTCTTT.

The rearrangement links TRBV12-5 to TRBJ1-2, with D uncertain. CDR1 LGHNT and CDR2 FRNRAP come from the germline V gene. The CDR3 has 11 residues. The germline V and J ends were trimmed by 3 bases and 9 bases, with 8 bases remaining between them. The chain's CDR3 is CASGFRGSYTF. CDR3 DNA: TGTGCTAGTGGTTTTCGGGGAAGCTACACCTTC. Using reference TRBV12-5 and TRBJ1-2 for the parts outside the CDR3, the full variable domain is DARVTQTPRHKVTEMGQEVTMRCQPILGHNTVFWYRQTMMQGLELLAYFRNRAPLDDSGMPKDRFSAEMPDATLATLKIQPSEPRDSAVYFCASGFRGSYTFGSGTRLTVV.

This clone was counted between two and nine times. The chain carries TRBV7-9 and TRBJ1-2; unclear D gene. This CDR3 is built from 15 residues. The ends were cut back, 5 bases at V and 2 bases at J, with 15 bases in the middle. Germline CDR1 is SEHNR and CDR2 is FQNEAQ (reference sequence). The DNA of the CDR3 is TGTGCCAGCAGCGACCTCACCGGAAACAACTATGGCTACACCTTC. Encoded protein: CASSDLTGNNYGYTF.

The rearrangement uses TRBV19 and TRBJ1-1; D not certain. Trimming removed 4 bases at V and 5 bases at J, with 8 bases between. CDR3 length equals 12 residues. The germline V gene encodes CDR1 LNHDA and CDR2 SQIVND (reference sequence). The CDR3 spells CASSSWGTEAFF. The CDR3 DNA reads as TGTGCCAGTAGTAGTTGGGGAACTGAAGCTTTCTTT.

The chain is built from TRBV7-9 and TRBJ1-6, with 8 bases matching TRBD1. Germline lookup yields CDR1 SEHNR and CDR2 FQNEAQ (reference sequence). The V gene end was trimmed by 5 bases and the J gene end by 1 base; junction bases not matched to a gene: 7. CDR3 length: 17 amino acids. The CDR3: CASSTGQGLSYNSPLHF. CDR3 nucleotide sequence: TGTGCCAGCAGCACCGGACAGGGTTTGTCCTATAATTCACCCCTCCACTTT.